This TCR beta chain was profiled in a study of blood T cell repertoires in COVID-19. Study at large: Sites in the United States, Italy and Spain provided acute and convalescent COVID-19 samples. The analysed material was cDNA or gDNA that came from T cells, B-cell-depleted T cells, or PBMCs.

Per the authors' pipeline: Nucleated cell counts were estimated from reference gene primer amplification. Method: immunoSEQ multiplex PCR; TCRdb's copy keeps in-frame clones and lacks some. That table gives V, J and clone size, and the DNA gave D and trimming. The table includes around 250,000 clones, about 83% detected once. Germline V gene sequence: CDR1 SGHTA, CDR2 FQGTGA. This CDR3 has 12 residues. V was trimmed by 5 bases and J by 9 bases, leaving 11 bases between them. This clone was observed a handful of times. J is TRBJ2-1 and V is TRBV7-3; D gene ambiguous. The source is a man younger than 40 who had recovered from COVID-19. The sequenced sample consisted of peripheral blood. DNA for the CDR3: TGTGCCAGCAGCAACCCTGGCGGTGAGCAGTTCTTC. This encodes CASSNPGGEQFF. The full variable domain, rest sourced from reference TRBV7-3 and TRBJ2-1, is GAGVSQTPSNKVTEKGKYVELRCDPISGHTALYWYRQSLGQGPEFLIYFQGTGAADDSGLPNDRFFAVRPEGSVSTLKIQRTERGDSAVYLCASSNPGGEQFFGPGTRLTVL.